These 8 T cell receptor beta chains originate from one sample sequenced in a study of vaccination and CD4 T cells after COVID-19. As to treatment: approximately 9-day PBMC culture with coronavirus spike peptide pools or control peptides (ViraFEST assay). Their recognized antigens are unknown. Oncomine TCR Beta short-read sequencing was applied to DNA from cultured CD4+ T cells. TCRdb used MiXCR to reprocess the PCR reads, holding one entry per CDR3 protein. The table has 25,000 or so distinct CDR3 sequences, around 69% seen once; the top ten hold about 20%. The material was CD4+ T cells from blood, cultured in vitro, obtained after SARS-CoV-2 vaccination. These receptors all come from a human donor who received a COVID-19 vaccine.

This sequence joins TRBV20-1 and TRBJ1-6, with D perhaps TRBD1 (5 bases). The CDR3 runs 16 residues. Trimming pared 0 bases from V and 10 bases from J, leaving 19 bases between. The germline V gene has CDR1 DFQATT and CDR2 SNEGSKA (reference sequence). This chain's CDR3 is CSARDGGVSVGSPLHF. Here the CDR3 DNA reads TGCAGTGCTAGAGATGGGGGAGTTAGTGTCGGCTCACCCCTCCACTTT.

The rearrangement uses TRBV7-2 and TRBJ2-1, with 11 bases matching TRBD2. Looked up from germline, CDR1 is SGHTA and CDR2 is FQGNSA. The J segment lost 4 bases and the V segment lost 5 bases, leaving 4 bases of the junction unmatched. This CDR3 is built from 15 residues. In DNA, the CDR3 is TGTGCCAGCAGCCTTAGCGGGGGGGCTTACAATGAGCAGTTCTTC. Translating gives CASSLSGGAYNEQFF.

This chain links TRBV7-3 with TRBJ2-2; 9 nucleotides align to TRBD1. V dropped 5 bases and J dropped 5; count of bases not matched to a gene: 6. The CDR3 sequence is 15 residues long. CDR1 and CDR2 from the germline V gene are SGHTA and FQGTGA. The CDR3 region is CASSTRQGGTGELFF. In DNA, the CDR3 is TGTGCCAGCAGCACGAGACAGGGGGGGACCGGGGAGCTGTTTTTT. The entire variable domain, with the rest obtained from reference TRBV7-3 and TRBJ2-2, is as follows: GAGVSQTPSNKVTEKGKYVELRCDPISGHTALYWYRQSLGQGPEFLIYFQGTGAADDSGLPNDRFFAVRPEGSVSTLKIQRTERGDSAVYLCASSTRQGGTGELFFGEGSRLTVL.

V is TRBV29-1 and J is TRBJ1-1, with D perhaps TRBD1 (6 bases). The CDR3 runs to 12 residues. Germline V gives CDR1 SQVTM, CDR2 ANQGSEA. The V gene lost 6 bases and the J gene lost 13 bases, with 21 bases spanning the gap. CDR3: CSVHDVGGAGFF. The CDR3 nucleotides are TGCAGCGTACACGATGTCGGGGGGGCCGGTTTCTTT.

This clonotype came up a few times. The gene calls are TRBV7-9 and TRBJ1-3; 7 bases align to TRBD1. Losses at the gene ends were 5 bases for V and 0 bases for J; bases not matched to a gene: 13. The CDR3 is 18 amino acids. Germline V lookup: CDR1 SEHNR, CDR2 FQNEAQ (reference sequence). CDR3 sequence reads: CASSPMPGQSISGNTIYF. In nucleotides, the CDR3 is TGTGCCAGCAGCCCTATGCCGGGACAGTCGATCTCTGGAAACACCATATATTTT.

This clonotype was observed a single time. The CDR3 bases are TGCGCCAGCAGCAGGGGGCCGGAGGAGACCCAGTACTTC. Protein sequence: CASSRGPEETQYF. V usage is TRBV10-1 and J usage is TRBJ2-5; 8 nucleotides line up with TRBD1. The germline CDR1 and CDR2 sequences are WNHNN and SYGVQD (reference sequence). CDR3 size: 13 residues. Germline trimming cut 6 bases from V and 5 bases from J; bases unmatched to any gene: 5.

Written as DNA, the CDR3 is TGTGCCAGCAGCTTAGGGACAGGGGGTGTCTCCTATAATTCACCCCTCCACTTT. Protein product: CASSLGTGGVSYNSPLHF. The chain has TRBV11-2 and TRBJ1-6, with 10 bases lining up with TRBD1. With 1 base clipped from V and 0 bases from J, the junction kept 3 bases outside the gene matches. CDR1 is SGHAT and CDR2 is FQNNGV in the germline V gene. The length of the CDR3 is 18 residues.

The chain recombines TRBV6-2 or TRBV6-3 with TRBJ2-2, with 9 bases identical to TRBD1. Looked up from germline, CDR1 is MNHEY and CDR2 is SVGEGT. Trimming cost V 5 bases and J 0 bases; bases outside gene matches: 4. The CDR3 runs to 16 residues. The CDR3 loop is CASSARTGANTGELFF. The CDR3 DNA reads TGTGCCAGCAGTGCCCGGACAGGGGCGAACACCGGGGAGCTGTTTTTT.